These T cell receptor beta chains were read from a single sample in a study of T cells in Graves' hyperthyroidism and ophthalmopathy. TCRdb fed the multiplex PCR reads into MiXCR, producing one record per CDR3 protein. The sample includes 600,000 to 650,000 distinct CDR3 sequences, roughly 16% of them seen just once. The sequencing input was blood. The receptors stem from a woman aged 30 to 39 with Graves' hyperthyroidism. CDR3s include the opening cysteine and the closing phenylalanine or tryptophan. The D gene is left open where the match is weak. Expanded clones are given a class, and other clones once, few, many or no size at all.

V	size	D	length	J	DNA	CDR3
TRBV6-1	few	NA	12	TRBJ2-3	TGTGCCACTGGGCGGGTAACAGATACGCAGTATTTT	CATGRVTDTQYF
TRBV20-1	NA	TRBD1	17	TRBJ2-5	TGCAGTGCCCTAGCCCCTTCGACAGGGGGCGGGGGGGAGACCCAGTACTTC	CSALAPSTGGGGETQYF
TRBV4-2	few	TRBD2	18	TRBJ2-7	TGTGCCAGCAGCCAATGGGCGACTAGCGGGAGAACAGGCGACGAGCAGTACTTC	CASSQWATSGRTGDEQYF
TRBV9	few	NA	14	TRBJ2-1	TGTGCCAGCAGCGACCCGTCCGGCCGAAGGGAGCAGTTCTTC	CASSDPSGRREQFF
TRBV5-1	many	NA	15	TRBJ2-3	TGCGCCAGCAGCTTGGGGGTCCCCGATGGAGATACGCAGTATTTT	CASSLGVPDGDTQYF
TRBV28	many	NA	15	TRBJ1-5	TGTGCCAGCGGTAGGGGGAAGGTGGTGGGTCAGCCCCAGCATTTT	CASGRGKVVGQPQHF
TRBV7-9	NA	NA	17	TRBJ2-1	TGTGCCAGCAGTCCCCGAACCGGTACCGGGGGCCTTAATGAGCAGTTCTTC	CASSPRTGTGGLNEQFF
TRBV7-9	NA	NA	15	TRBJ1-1	TGTGCCAGCAGCTCCAGGGCGGCAGCCAACACTGAAGCTTTCTTT	CASSSRAAANTEAFF
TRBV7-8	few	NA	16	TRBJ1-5	TGTGCCAGCAGCTTCCTCCAAGCCGGGGGCAATCAGCCCCAGCATTTT	CASSFLQAGGNQPQHF
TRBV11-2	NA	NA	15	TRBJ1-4	TGTGCCAGCAGCTTAACACAGGGCGGACTCGAAAAACTGTTTTTT	CASSLTQGGLEKLFF
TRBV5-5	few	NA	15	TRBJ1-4	TGTGCCAGCAGCCCACGGACAGCCTTTAATGAAAAACTGTTTTTT	CASSPRTAFNEKLFF
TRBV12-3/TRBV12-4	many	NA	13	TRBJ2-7	TGTGCCAGCAGTCCGGGGACTGGCCACGAGCAGTACTTC	CASSPGTGHEQYF
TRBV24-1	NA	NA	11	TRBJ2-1	TGTGCCACCAGTGCCCAGAATGAGCAGTTCTTC	CATSAQNEQFF
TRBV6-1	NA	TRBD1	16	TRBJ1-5	TGTGCCAGCAGTGGTGACAGGGCGGGGGGTGCTCAGCCCCAGCATTTT	CASSGDRAGGAQPQHF
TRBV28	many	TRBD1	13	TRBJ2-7	TGTGCCACCCGACCGTTAGGGGGCCACGAGCAGTACTTC	CATRPLGGHEQYF
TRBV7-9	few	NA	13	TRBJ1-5	TGTGCCAGCAGCTTAGGGTCCGGCAAGCCCCAGCATTTT	CASSLGSGKPQHF
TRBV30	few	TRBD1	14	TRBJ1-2	TGTGCCTGGAGTATCTCGGACAGGGGGCCTGGCTACACCTTC	CAWSISDRGPGYTF
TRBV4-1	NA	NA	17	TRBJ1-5	TGCGCCAGCAGCCAAGCTTATATAGATTATAGCAATCAGCCCCAGCATTTT	CASSQAYIDYSNQPQHF
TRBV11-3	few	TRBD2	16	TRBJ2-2	TGTGCCAGCAGCTTATGGCGGGGGTGGGGGACCGGGGAGCTGTTTTTT	CASSLWRGWGTGELFF
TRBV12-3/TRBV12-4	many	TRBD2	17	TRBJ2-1	TGTGCCAGCAGTTTAATCGCCCTAGCGGGAGGGAGTAATGAGCAGTTCTTC	CASSLIALAGGSNEQFF
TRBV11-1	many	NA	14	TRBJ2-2	TGTGCCAGCAGCTTCGGGACGAACACCGGGGAGCTGTTTTTT	CASSFGTNTGELFF
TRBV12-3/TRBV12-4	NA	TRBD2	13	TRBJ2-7	TGTGCCAGCAGAGCGGGAGGGGGGGACGAGCAGTACTTC	CASRAGGGDEQYF
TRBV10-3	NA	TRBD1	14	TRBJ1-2	TGTGCCATCAGTGTCCAGATGACAGGGGATGGCTACACCTTC	CAISVQMTGDGYTF
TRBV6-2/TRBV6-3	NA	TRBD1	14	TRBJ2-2	TGTGCCAGCAGCTCACACAGGGGGCCCGGGGAGCTGTTTTTT	CASSSHRGPGELFF
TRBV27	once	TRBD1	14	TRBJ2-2	TGTGTCAGCAGTACGCGACAGGGGGCCGGGGAGCTGTTTTTT	CVSSTRQGAGELFF
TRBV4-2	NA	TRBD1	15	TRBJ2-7	TGTGCCAGCAGCCAAGGGGGACAGGTCTCCTACGAGCAGTACTTC	CASSQGGQVSYEQYF
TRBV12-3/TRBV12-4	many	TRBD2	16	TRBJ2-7	TGTGCCAGCAGTCTCCAGGGAATTAGCGGGTCGTACGAGCAGTACTTC	CASSLQGISGSYEQYF
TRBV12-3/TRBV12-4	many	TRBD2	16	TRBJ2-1	TGTGCCAGCAGTTCGGGACTAGCGGGCTTATACAATGAGCAGTTCTTC	CASSSGLAGLYNEQFF
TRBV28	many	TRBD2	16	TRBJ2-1	TGTGCCAGCAGTTTATACCTAGCGGCATCATACAATGAGCAGTTCTTC	CASSLYLAASYNEQFF
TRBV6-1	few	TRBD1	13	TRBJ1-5	TGTGCCAGCATCAGGGACAGGGGGTGGCCCCGGCATTTT	CASIRDRGWPRHF
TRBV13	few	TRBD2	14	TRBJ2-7	TGTGCCAGCGGGGCGGGAGATGTTTCCTACGAGCAGTACTTC	CASGAGDVSYEQYF
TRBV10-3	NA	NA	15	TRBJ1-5	TGTGCCACCAAAGGGACACCCTCCGACGGTCAGCCCCAGCATTTT	CATKGTPSDGQPQHF
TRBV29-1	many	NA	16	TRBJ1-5	TGCAGCGTTAGTATGGAGGAGGGAGGGAACAATCAGCCCCAGCATTTT	CSVSMEEGGNNQPQHF
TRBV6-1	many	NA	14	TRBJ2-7	TGTGCCAGCAGTGAAGAGATGGGGCTATACGAGCAGTACTTC	CASSEEMGLYEQYF
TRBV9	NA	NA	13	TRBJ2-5	TGTGCCAGCAGCGTAGGGGAACAAGAGACCCAGTACTTC	CASSVGEQETQYF
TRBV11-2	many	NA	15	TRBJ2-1	TGTGCCAGCAGCTTAACTGTATCGGGTTACAATGAGCAGTTCTTC	CASSLTVSGYNEQFF
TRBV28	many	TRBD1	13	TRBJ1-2	TGTGCCAGCAGTCTACTCAGGGGGGGGGGCTACACCTTC	CASSLLRGGGYTF
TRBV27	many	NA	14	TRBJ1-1	TGTGCCAGCAGTTGGGGACCGGGGAACACTGAAGCTTTCTTT	CASSWGPGNTEAFF
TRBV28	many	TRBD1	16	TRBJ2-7	TGTGCCAGCAGTTTATGGGGACAGGGGGCCGGCTACGAGCAGTACTTC	CASSLWGQGAGYEQYF
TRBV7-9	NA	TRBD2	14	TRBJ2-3	TGTGCCAGCAGCTCCCTGCTAGCGGCAGATACGCAGTATTTT	CASSSLLAADTQYF
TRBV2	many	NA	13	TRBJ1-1	TGTGCCAGCACCAGGGAGTTGGACACTGAAGCTTTCTTT	CASTRELDTEAFF
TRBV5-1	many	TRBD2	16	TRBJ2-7	TGCGCCAGCAGCTTGGAGGCCGCGCGGGAGGGTAGCGAGCAGTACTTC	CASSLEAAREGSEQYF
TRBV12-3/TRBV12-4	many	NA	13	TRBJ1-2	TGTGCCAGCAGCCAAGACAGACACTATGGCTACACCTTC	CASSQDRHYGYTF
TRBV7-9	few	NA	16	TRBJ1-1	TGTGCCAGCAGCTTAGGAGATAGACGGTCGAACACTGAAGCTTTCTTT	CASSLGDRRSNTEAFF
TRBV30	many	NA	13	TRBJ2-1	TGTGCCTGGAGTGAGGGCTACTACAATGAGCAGTTCTTC	CAWSEGYYNEQFF
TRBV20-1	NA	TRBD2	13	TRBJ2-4	TGCAGTGCAGGCGGGACTAGCGGAGATCGTCAGTACTTC	CSAGGTSGDRQYF
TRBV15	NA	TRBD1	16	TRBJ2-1	TGTGCCACCAGCAGATCACGACAGGGCGGCTACAATGAGCAGTTCTTC	CATSRSRQGGYNEQFF
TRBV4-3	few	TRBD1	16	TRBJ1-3	TGCGCCAGCAGCCAACGGACAGGGAGCTCTGGAAACACCATATATTTT	CASSQRTGSSGNTIYF
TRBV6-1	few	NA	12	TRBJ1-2	TGTGCCAGCAGAGGGGGGAACCCAGGCTACACCTTC	CASRGGNPGYTF
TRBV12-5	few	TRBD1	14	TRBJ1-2	TGTGCTAGTGGTGCAGGGGGCCGGTTCTATGGCTACACCTTC	CASGAGGRFYGYTF
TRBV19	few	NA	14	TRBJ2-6	TGTGCCAGCAATCAAATGTCTGGGGCCAACGTCCTGACTTTC	CASNQMSGANVLTF
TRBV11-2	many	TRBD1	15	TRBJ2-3	TGTGCCAGCAGCTTTGCAGGGGGCGGCACAGATACGCAGTATTTT	CASSFAGGGTDTQYF
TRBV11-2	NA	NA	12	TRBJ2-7	TGTGCCAGCAGCCCTACTAGTCCCGAGCAGTACTTC	CASSPTSPEQYF
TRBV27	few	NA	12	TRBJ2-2	TGTGCCAGCAGTTCGGAGAGGGGCGAGCTGTTTTTT	CASSSERGELFF
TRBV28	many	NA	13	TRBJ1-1	TGTGCCAGCCTGGTGGGGATGAACACTGAAGCTTTCTTT	CASLVGMNTEAFF
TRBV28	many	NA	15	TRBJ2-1	TGTGCCAGCAGAAGTAACAGGGTTACCTACAATGAGCAGTTCTTC	CASRSNRVTYNEQFF
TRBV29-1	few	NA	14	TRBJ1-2	TGCAGCGTTGAAGGAGGGGGGACTATCTATGGCTACACCTTC	CSVEGGGTIYGYTF
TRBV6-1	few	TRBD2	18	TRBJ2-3	TGTGCCAGCACCTGGACTAGCGGGACTTCCACTCGCACAGATACGCAGTATTTT	CASTWTSGTSTRTDTQYF